This paragraph covers one T cell receptor (beta chain) sequence. Original data processing: Estimated nucleated cell counts came from reference gene primer amplification. Clones were sequenced by immunoSEQ multiplex PCR, and TCRdb holds only the in-frame ones, with some missing. Clonal size and the V and J genes are those of that table, whereas D and trimming came from the DNA. The sample holds about 87,000 clones; around 82% are singletons and the top ten take just over 3%. The source of the sample is a study of blood T cell repertoires in COVID-19. Study-level background: Spain, Italy and the United States supplied samples that represented acute and convalescent COVID-19. PBMCs, B-cell-depleted T cells, or T cells provided the cDNA or gDNA that made up the material.

Patients at the Seattle site were enrolled during active infection and followed longitudinally. Germline-derived CDR1 and CDR2 are LNHDA and SQIVND (reference sequence). V lost 3 bases and J 4 bases, leaving 18 bases between the germline ends. The CDR3 totals 16 residues. This clonotype was obtained from a woman older than 75 with COVID-19, enrolled during active disease. The sequencing sample was made of peripheral blood. The rearrangement uses TRBV19 and TRBJ1-1; D may be TRBD1 (5 bases). The CDR3 DNA reads as TGTGCCAGTAGTATTTTCGCAGGGCAAAGGGGCACTGAAGCTTTCTTT. This codes for CASSIFAGQRGTEAFF. Looking up the rest from reference TRBV19 and TRBJ1-1 gives the full variable domain: DGGITQSPKYLFRKEGQNVTLSCEQNLNHDAMYWYRQDPGQGLRLIYYSQIVNDFQKGDIAEGYSVSREKKESFPLTVTSAQKNPTAFYLCASSIFAGQRGTEAFFGQGTRLTVV.